These 13 T cell receptor beta chains came from one sample sequenced in a study of blood T cell repertoires in COVID-19. Clones were read by immunoSEQ multiplex PCR, and TCRdb kept only the in-frame ones, dropping some. The sample contains about 130,000 clones, approximately 86% of which appear only once. The sequenced sample was PBMCs or T cells enriched from blood (not recorded which). Receptors originate from a woman between 50 and 59 years old who had recovered from COVID-19.

V usage is TRBV7-9 and J usage is TRBJ1-1; D ambiguous. Between the trimmed V and J ends, which lost 3 bases and 5 bases, there was a span of 10 bases. Per germline, CDR1 SEHNR and CDR2 FQNEAQ (reference sequence). CDR3 length: 13 residues. CDR3 DNA sequence: TGTGCCAGCAGCTTGGTCAGCGGAACTGAAGCTTTCTTT. It translates to CASSLVSGTEAFF.

CDR3 sequence: CASSSGQGPHEQYF. Written as DNA, the CDR3 is TGTGCCAGCAGCAGTGGACAGGGGCCACACGAGCAGTACTTC. This chain uses TRBV27 with TRBJ2-7; 9 bases match TRBD1. The CDR3 loop spans 14 amino acids. Germline V gene data show CDR1 as MNHEY and CDR2 as SMNVEV (reference sequence). The V gene end was trimmed by 6 bases and the J gene end by 5 bases; junction bases not matched to a gene: 8.

This clone was seen a single time. This rearrangement joins TRBV21-1 to TRBJ1-1; the table names TRBD1, a call not compared with the DNA. TRBV21-1 is flagged as a pseudogene. The CDR3 is made up of 16 amino acids. The CDR3 spells CASSKDPGITDTEAFF. CDR3 in DNA: TGTGCCAGCAGCAAAGATCCAGGGATTACAGACACTGAAGCTTTCTTT.

The gene calls are TRBV30 and TRBJ1-1, with TRBD1 identical over 8 bases. The CDR3 is 12 amino acids. Per germline, CDR1 GTSNPN and CDR2 SVGIG (reference sequence). J gave up 7 bases and V 7 bases, and 8 bases lay outside the gene matches. DNA for the CDR3: TGTGCCTCTGACAGGGGACCACTTGAAGCTTTCTTT. It specifies CASDRGPLEAFF.

The chain carries TRBV4-3 and TRBJ1-6; D perhaps matches TRBD1 (5 bases). In germline, CDR1 is LGHNA, CDR2 YSLEER. This CDR3 has 14 amino acids. Between the trimmed V and J ends, which lost 0 bases and 10 bases, there was a span of 10 bases. The CDR3 reads CASSQDRELSPLHF. CDR3 DNA: TGCGCCAGCAGCCAAGACAGGGAACTCTCACCCCTCCACTTT.

The V and J genes are TRBV18 and TRBJ1-5; perhaps TRBD1 as D (6 bases). In germline, CDR1 is KGHSH, CDR2 LQKENI. V gave up 2 bases and J gave up 6 bases, with 11 bases separating them. The CDR3 runs 14 residues. The CDR3 region is CASSPEWGPQPQHF. The CDR3 nucleotides are TGTGCCAGCTCACCAGAGTGGGGGCCTCAGCCCCAGCATTTT.

This clone was seen only once. V and J are TRBV5-1 and TRBJ2-7; 8 nucleotides align to TRBD1. V shed 4 bases and J 3 bases; nucleotides not matched to a gene: 3. Germline assignment: CDR1 SGHRS and CDR2 YFSETQ. The CDR3 runs 13 residues. Here the CDR3 reads CASSGTGNYEQYF. The CDR3 coding sequence is TGCGCCAGCAGCGGGACAGGAAACTACGAGCAGTACTTC.

This sequence joins TRBV27 and TRBJ1-1, with D unresolved. This CDR3 is built from 13 residues. CDR1 and CDR2 (germline): MNHEY, SMNVEV (reference sequence). V gave up 5 bases and J gave up 1 base, with 8 bases separating them. CDR3 coding DNA: TGTGCCAGCAGTGTGGGGAGGAACACTGAAGCTTTCTTT. Residues: CASSVGRNTEAFF.

The chain employs TRBV9 and TRBJ1-6; possible D gene TRBD1, 5 bases. From germline, CDR1 is SGDLS and CDR2 YYNGEE. CDR3 length: 13 residues. V shed 4 bases and J shed 9 bases, with 11 bases lying between them. The CDR3 protein is CASSPGGASPLHF. The DNA for the CDR3 is TGTGCCAGCAGCCCAGGAGGGGCTTCACCCCTCCACTTT.

This chain connects TRBV11-1 to TRBJ2-5; TRBD2 matches at 9 bases. Looked up from germline, CDR1 is SGHAT and CDR2 is FQDESV (reference sequence). V was clipped by 7 bases and J by 5 bases; unmatched bases: 8. This CDR3 comprises 14 residues. The CDR3 nucleotides are TGTGCCAGCAACAAGGCGGGGGGGCGTGAGACCCAGTACTTC. This translates into CASNKAGGRETQYF.

The rearrangement uses TRBV7-9 and TRBJ2-7, with TRBD1 matching over 10 bases. CDR1 is SEHNR and CDR2 is FQNEAQ in the germline V gene (reference sequence). The CDR3 loop spans 15 amino acids. Trimming took 5 bases from V and 3 from J; bases not matched to a gene: 7. The DNA of the CDR3 is TGTGCCAGCAGCGCTGACAGGGGGCTGCTCTACGAGCAGTACTTC. Residues: CASSADRGLLYEQYF.

The CDR3 region is CASSLIVRATYNEQFF. CDR3 in DNA: TGTGCCAGCAGCTTGATCGTCAGGGCGACCTACAATGAGCAGTTCTTC. The chain carries TRBV5-6 and TRBJ2-1; maybe TRBD1 (5 bases). The germline V and J ends were trimmed by 1 base and 2 bases, with 13 bases remaining between them. The CDR3 has 16 amino acids. Germline assignment: CDR1 SGHDT and CDR2 YYEEEE.

The rearrangement uses TRBV2 and TRBJ1-2; D might be TRBD1 (5 bases). The CDR3 contains 13 residues. V lost 5 bases to trimming and J lost 4 bases, with 11 bases between them. In germline, CDR1 is SNHLY, CDR2 FYNNEI. CDR3 nucleotides: TGTGCCAGCAGTCCCGACAGCCCCTATGGCTACACCTTC. Residues: CASSPDSPYGYTF.